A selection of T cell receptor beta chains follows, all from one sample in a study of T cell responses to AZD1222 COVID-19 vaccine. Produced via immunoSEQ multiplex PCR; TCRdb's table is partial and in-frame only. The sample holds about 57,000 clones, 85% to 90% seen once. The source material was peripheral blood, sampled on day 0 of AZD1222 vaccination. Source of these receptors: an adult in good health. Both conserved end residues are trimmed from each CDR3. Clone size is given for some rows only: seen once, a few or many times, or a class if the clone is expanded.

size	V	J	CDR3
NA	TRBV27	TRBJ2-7	ASSLQGKGTYEQY
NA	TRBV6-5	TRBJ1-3	ASKLSNSGNTIY
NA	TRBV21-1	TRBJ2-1	ASTHAGSPYNEQF
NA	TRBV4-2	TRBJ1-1	ASSPQGTEAF
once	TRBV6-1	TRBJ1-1	ASSETGGREAF
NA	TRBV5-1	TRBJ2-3	ASSARIGGSTDTQY
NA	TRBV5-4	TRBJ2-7	ASSLDMGAPYEQY
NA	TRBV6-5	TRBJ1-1	ASSYSMETEAF
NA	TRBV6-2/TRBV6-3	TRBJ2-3	ASSPPPGDYTDTQY
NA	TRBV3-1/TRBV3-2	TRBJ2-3	ASSLGRDSDTQY
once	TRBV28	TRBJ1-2	ASSPDTYGYT
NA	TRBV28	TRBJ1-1	ASSFSAGGTAEAF
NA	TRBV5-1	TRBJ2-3	ASSLLGTGNTDTQY
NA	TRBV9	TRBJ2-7	ASSKGTSAYEQY
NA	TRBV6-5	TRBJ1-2	AEQSDGNYGYT
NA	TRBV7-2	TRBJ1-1	ASSLALGPTEAF
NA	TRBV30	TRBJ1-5	AWSVAGGYNQPQH
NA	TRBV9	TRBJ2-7	ASSVEDRAGEQY
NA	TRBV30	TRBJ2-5	ARGLAGGETQY
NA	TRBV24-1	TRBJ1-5	ATSVAGGDQPQH
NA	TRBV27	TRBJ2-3	ASSLIGQGADTQY
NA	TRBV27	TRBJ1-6	ASTQGYNSPLH
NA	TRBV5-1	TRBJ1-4	ASSLEGRGEKLF
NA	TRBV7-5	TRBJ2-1	ARSLSHSIKLNNEQF
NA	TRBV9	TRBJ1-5	ASSVGGAGNQPQH
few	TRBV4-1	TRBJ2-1	ASSRDSGGAVNEQF
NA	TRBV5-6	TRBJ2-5	ASRLQGAEETQY
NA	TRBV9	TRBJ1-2	ASSVEAGGDYGYT
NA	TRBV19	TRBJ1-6	ASTKTSNNSPLH
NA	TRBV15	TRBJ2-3	ATSSSSLAEFLSTDTQY
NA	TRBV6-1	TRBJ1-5	ASSDRGNQPQH
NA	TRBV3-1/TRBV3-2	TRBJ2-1	ASSLDFYNEQF
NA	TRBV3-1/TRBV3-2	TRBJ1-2	ASSQEYGYT
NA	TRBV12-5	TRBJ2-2	ASGLGPGSGELF
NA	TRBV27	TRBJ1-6	ASSFDRRPRNSPLH
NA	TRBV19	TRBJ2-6	ASAMGQSSGANVLT
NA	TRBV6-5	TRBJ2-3	ASTRGESSTDTQY
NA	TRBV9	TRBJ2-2	ASSPSITGELF
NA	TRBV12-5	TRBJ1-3	ASGLVVGNTIY
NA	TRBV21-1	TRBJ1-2	ANPGDRLSNSYGYT
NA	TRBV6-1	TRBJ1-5	ASSEAGTGPNQPQH
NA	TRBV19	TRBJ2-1	ASSIVSGHEQF
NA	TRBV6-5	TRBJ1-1	ASNGYTEAF
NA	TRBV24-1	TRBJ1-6	ATSAADRGLNSPLH
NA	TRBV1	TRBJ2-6	TSSQERTLTSPGANVLT
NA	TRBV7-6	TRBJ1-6	ASSLSSPNNSPLH